A single sample is the source of the 32 T cell receptor beta chains below, sequenced in a study of PD-1 blockade in classical Hodgkin lymphoma. The data were produced by immunoSEQ multiplex PCR, yet TCRdb's version contains in-frame clones alone and is incomplete. The sample includes 9,000 to 13,000 clones, roughly 76% of them seen just once. Each and every patient relapsed after autologous stem cell transplantation, and patients got differing brentuximab vedotin exposure. The sequencing used peripheral blood mononuclear cells (PBMCs), collected at baseline. The origin of the receptors is a human donor with classical Hodgkin lymphoma.

The chain has TRBV15 and TRBJ2-5; 10 bases align to TRBD2. J gave up 0 bases and V 3 bases, and 4 bases lay outside the gene matches. The CDR3 is made up of 16 amino acids. Germline V gives CDR1 LNHNV, CDR2 YYDKDF (reference sequence). CDR3 DNA sequence: TGTGCCACCAGCAGGACTAGCGGGCTGTACCAAGAGACCCAGTACTTC. This codes for CATSRTSGLYQETQYF.

The chain has TRBV18 and TRBJ2-1, with D perhaps TRBD2 (6 bases). CDR1 KGHSH and CDR2 LQKENI come from the germline V gene. V gave up 2 bases and J gave up 5 bases, with 10 bases separating them. The length of the CDR3 is 14 residues. The CDR3 region is CASSPRLENNEQFF. DNA of the CDR3: TGTGCCAGCTCACCAAGACTAGAGAACAATGAGCAGTTCTTC.

The rearrangement joins TRBV10-3 to TRBJ2-2; TRBD1 is a possible D gene (5 bases). V lost 3 bases, J lost 7 bases, and 18 bases lay in between. Germline V CDR1 and CDR2: ENHRY, SYGVKD. The CDR3 sequence is 16 residues long. Here the CDR3 reads CAISDRAHPENGELFF. Written as DNA, the CDR3 is TGTGCCATCAGTGACAGGGCCCACCCCGAGAACGGGGAGCTGTTTTTT.

The chain links TRBV7-9 to TRBJ2-7; 7 bases match TRBD2. V lost 5 bases, J lost 3 bases, and 7 bases stayed unmatched. CDR1 is SEHNR, CDR2 FQNEAQ, per germline (reference sequence). There are 14 residues in the CDR3. Written as DNA, the CDR3 is TGTGCCAGCAGCCCTCCTAGCGGAGACTACGAGCAGTACTTC. This encodes CASSPPSGDYEQYF.

V and J are TRBV7-2 and TRBJ2-7; 7 bases map to TRBD1. CDR1 is SGHTA and CDR2 is FQGNSA in the germline V gene. CDR3 length: 16 residues. J was trimmed by 4 bases and V by 0 bases; bases with no gene match: 9. CDR3: CASSLAEWGRGYEQYF. Here the CDR3 DNA reads TGTGCCAGCAGCTTAGCGGAGTGGGGCAGGGGGTACGAGCAGTACTTC.

This chain joins TRBV15 and TRBJ1-4, with a possible D match to TRBD1 (5 bases). The CDR3 sequence is 13 residues long. Germline V gene data show CDR1 as LNHNV and CDR2 as YYDKDF (reference sequence). V dropped 1 base and J dropped 5 bases, with 5 bases sitting between them. The chain's CDR3 is CATSRGQNEKLFF. The CDR3 nucleotides are TGTGCCACCAGCAGAGGACAGAATGAAAAACTGTTTTTT.

V usage is TRBV6-1 and J usage is TRBJ1-2, with D unclear. Germline V lookup: CDR1 MNHNS, CDR2 SASEGT. V was shortened by 8 bases and J by 2 bases, with 6 bases between the two germline ends. The CDR3 extends over 11 amino acids. CDR3 region: CASARNYGYTF. CDR3 bases: TGTGCCAGCGCCAGAAACTATGGCTACACCTTC.

This chain uses TRBV28 with TRBJ2-1; 13 bases are shared with TRBD2. V trimming: 5 bases; J trimming: 0 bases; junction bases outside the gene matches: 10. This CDR3 has 19 amino acids. The germline CDR1 and CDR2 sequences are MDHEN and SYDVKM. The CDR3 reads CASSLASGLAGTSYNEQFF. For the CDR3, the DNA is TGTGCCAGCAGTCTGGCCTCGGGACTAGCGGGAACCTCCTACAATGAGCAGTTCTTC.

The chain carries TRBV27 and TRBJ2-3; D assignment may be TRBD1 or TRBD2 (5 bases each). The CDR3 runs to 14 residues. Germline V CDR1 and CDR2: MNHEY, SMNVEV (reference sequence). V was cut by 3 bases and J by 7 bases, with 14 bases left in between. CDR3 residues: CASSFGTAVNTQYF. Here the CDR3 DNA reads TGTGCCAGCAGTTTCGGGACCGCCGTGAATACGCAGTATTTT.

The CDR3 DNA sequence: TGTGCCAGCTCGCCTTATTTTTACAATGAGCAGTTCTTC. Protein: CASSPYFYNEQFF. This chain links TRBV18 with TRBJ2-1; D unclear. V lost 6 bases and J 4 bases, leaving 10 bases between the germline ends. In germline, CDR1 is KGHSH, CDR2 LQKENI. This CDR3 comprises 13 residues. Supplemented by reference TRBV18 and TRBJ2-1, the full variable domain reads NAGVMQNPRHLVRRRGQEARLRCSPMKGHSHVYWYRQLPEEGLKFMVYLQKENIIDESGMPKERFSAEFPKEGPSILRIQQVVRGDSAAYFCASSPYFYNEQFFGPGTRLTVL.

The V gene is TRBV5-1, the J gene TRBJ2-5; 10 nucleotides match TRBD1. Germline V CDR1 and CDR2: SGHRS, YFSETQ. The CDR3 consists of 15 residues. The ends lost 3 bases at V and 6 bases at J; junction bases unmatched: 8. This CDR3 reads CASSSSTGGVKTQYF. The CDR3 nucleotides are TGCGCCAGCAGCTCCTCGACAGGGGGCGTGAAGACCCAGTACTTC.

The chain joins TRBV5-6 to TRBJ2-5; TRBD2 matches at 13 bases. Germline CDR1 SGHDT, CDR2 YYEEEE. Trimming cost V 4 bases and J 9 bases; bases outside gene matches: 9. This CDR3 spans 15 amino acids. The CDR3 here is CASSPGTSGAGAQYF. CDR3 nucleotides: TGTGCCAGCAGCCCCGGGACTAGCGGGGCCGGGGCCCAGTACTTC.

This chain connects TRBV6-1 to TRBJ1-3, with D possibly TRBD1 on 5 matching bases. CDR1 is MNHNS and CDR2 is SASEGT in the germline V gene. V lost 6 bases, J lost 0 bases, and 9 bases lay in between. The CDR3 loop spans 14 amino acids. CDR3 in DNA: TGTGCCAGCAGACAGGTGTACTCTGGAAACACCATATATTTT. As protein: CASRQVYSGNTIYF.

Only a few counts were recorded for this clone. The chain employs TRBV27 and TRBJ2-7; tentatively, D is TRBD1 or TRBD2 (5 bases each). The CDR3 spans 15 residues. Germline assignment: CDR1 MNHEY and CDR2 SMNVEV (reference sequence). V was trimmed by 4 bases and J by 4 bases, leaving 17 bases between them. The CDR3 nucleotides are TGTGCCAGCAGTTCACAAGGGGTGGGGGTTTACGAGCAGTACTTC. This encodes CASSSQGVGVYEQYF.

This clone ranks as large. V gene TRBV30 combines with J gene TRBJ1-1; no clear D. V lost 0 bases and J 3 bases, leaving 8 bases between the germline ends. Germline loops: CDR1 GTSNPN, CDR2 SVGIG (reference sequence). There are 13 residues in the CDR3. This CDR3 reads CAWSVQEDTEAFF. The CDR3 nucleotides are TGTGCCTGGAGTGTACAAGAGGACACTGAAGCTTTCTTT.

This chain connects TRBV10-3 to TRBJ2-7; weak D call: TRBD1 (6 bases). Germline CDR1 ENHRY, CDR2 SYGVKD. This CDR3 is built from 14 residues. V lost 2 bases to trimming and J lost 6 bases, with 14 bases between them. As DNA, the CDR3 is TGTGCCATCAGTGAGCGGACAGCGGCCTCCGAGCAGTACTTC. Protein sequence: CAISERTAASEQYF.

This clone occurred once. The chain couples TRBV7-8 to TRBJ1-1; D is uncertain. The CDR3 has 14 amino acids. V was pared by 4 bases and J by 0 bases, with 9 bases between. CDR1 is SGHVS and CDR2 is FQNEAQ in the germline V gene. CDR3 residues: CASSSRPVNTEAFF. The CDR3 DNA sequence: TGTGCCAGCAGCTCCCGTCCGGTGAACACTGAAGCTTTCTTT.

This clone has only one observation. The chain combines TRBV19 with TRBJ1-1; the D is unclear. Trimming cost V 6 bases and J 0 bases, with 11 bases left between them. The CDR3 extends over 14 amino acids. Germline V lookup: CDR1 LNHDA, CDR2 SQIVND (reference sequence). CDR3 protein: CASSRRELNTEAFF. In DNA form, the CDR3 reads TGTGCCAGTAGCAGGAGGGAATTGAACACTGAAGCTTTCTTT.

The chain recombines TRBV2 with TRBJ2-3; 14 nucleotides agree with TRBD2. Germline V gives CDR1 SNHLY, CDR2 FYNNEI. The CDR3 contains 16 residues. Trimming removed 7 bases from V and 5 bases from J; junction bases left unmatched: 8. In DNA form, the CDR3 reads TGTGCCAGCATTGGGACTAGCGGGAGTAGGATAGATACGCAGTATTTT. Translation: CASIGTSGSRIDTQYF.

This clone has only a few counts. This rearrangement joins TRBV27 to TRBJ2-1; a weak D match, TRBD1 (6 bases). V dropped 4 bases and J dropped 3 bases, with 19 bases sitting between them. The CDR3 is 17 residues long. CDR1 is MNHEY and CDR2 is SMNVEV in the germline V gene (reference sequence). CDR3: CASSWRLDSRVYNEQFF. The CDR3 DNA reads as TGTGCCAGCAGTTGGCGGTTGGACAGCCGGGTCTACAATGAGCAGTTCTTC.

The V call is TRBV19, the J call TRBJ2-1, with 14 bases lining up with TRBD2. J was trimmed by 7 bases and V by 4 bases; bases with no gene match: 6. The CDR3 runs to 16 residues. From germline, CDR1 is LNHDA and CDR2 SQIVND (reference sequence). The CDR3 nucleotides are TGTGCCAGTAGTAAACGGACTAGCGGGAGGTTAAATGAGCAGTTCTTC. Translating it yields CASSKRTSGRLNEQFF.

This sequence joins TRBV30 and TRBJ1-5; D not certain. The CDR3 has 15 residues. Germline V gene lookup returns CDR1 GTSNPN and CDR2 SVGIG (reference sequence). Trimming shortened V by 2 bases and J by 0 bases, and 11 bases separated the two germline ends. CDR3 amino acids: CAWSRAVDSNQPQHF. DNA for the CDR3: TGTGCCTGGAGTAGGGCAGTAGATAGCAATCAGCCCCAGCATTTT.

J is TRBJ2-7 and V is TRBV18; 7 bases are a match to TRBD1. V lost 0 bases and J lost 3; bases outside the gene matches: 2. Germline lookup yields CDR1 KGHSH and CDR2 LQKENI. The CDR3 is made up of 14 amino acids. The CDR3 bases are TGTGCCAGCTCACCACCGGCAGGGGGCTACGAGCAGTACTTC. Protein: CASSPPAGGYEQYF. The variable domain in full, completed from reference TRBV18 and TRBJ2-7, reads NAGVMQNPRHLVRRRGQEARLRCSPMKGHSHVYWYRQLPEEGLKFMVYLQKENIIDESGMPKERFSAEFPKEGPSILRIQQVVRGDSAAYFCASSPPAGGYEQYFGPGTRLTVT.

This sequence joins TRBV4-1 and TRBJ1-3, with 7 bases lining up with TRBD1. V trimming: 1 base; J trimming: 2 bases; junction bases outside the gene matches: 14. CDR3 length: 19 amino acids. Germline V lookup: CDR1 MGHRA, CDR2 YSYEKL. CDR3: CASSQGRGQTVIPGNTIYF. As DNA, the CDR3 is TGCGCCAGCAGCCAAGGTCGGGGACAGACCGTGATCCCTGGAAACACCATATATTTT.

The chain recombines TRBV5-6 with TRBJ2-2; D not resolved. Trimming cost V 3 bases and J 0 bases, with 9 bases left between them. The germline CDR1 and CDR2 sequences are SGHDT and YYEEEE. This CDR3 region has 15 residues. The CDR3 loop is CASSSLGSNTGELFF. The CDR3, as DNA: TGTGCCAGCAGCTCCCTAGGGTCGAACACCGGGGAGCTGTTTTTT.

The sample holds a few counts of this clone. This chain links TRBV10-1 with TRBJ1-5, with D possibly being TRBD1 (5 bases). CDR3 length: 13 residues. Germline V CDR1 and CDR2: WNHNN, SYGVQD (reference sequence). The ends were cut back, 4 bases at V and 4 bases at J, with 8 bases in the middle. CDR3 in amino acids: CASSAGANQPQHF. The DNA of the CDR3 is TGCGCCAGCAGTGCTGGGGCAAATCAGCCCCAGCATTTT.

This chain joins TRBV10-1 and TRBJ2-2; D gene unclear. V gave up 4 bases and J gave up 0 bases, with 9 bases separating them. This CDR3 comprises 15 residues. Looked up from germline, CDR1 is WNHNN and CDR2 is SYGVQD (reference sequence). The CDR3 DNA is TGCGCCAGCAGTGCGGCGGAAACGAACACCGGGGAGCTGTTTTTT. It is translated as CASSAAETNTGELFF.

This clone was detected only a few times. The rearrangement uses TRBV15 and TRBJ1-5; no firm D call. V lost 0 bases, J lost 3 bases, and 6 bases lay in between. The CDR3 length is 14 residues. Germline assignment: CDR1 LNHNV and CDR2 YYDKDF (reference sequence). The CDR3 nucleotides are TGTGCCACCAGCAGAGAGGTGGACAATCAGCCCCAGCATTTT. This translates into CATSREVDNQPQHF. Based on the CDR3 plus reference TRBV15 and TRBJ1-5, the full variable domain is DAMVIQNPRYQVTQFGKPVTLSCSQTLNHNVMYWYQQKSSQAPKLLFHYYDKDFNNEADTPDNFQSRRPNTSFCFLDIRSPGLGDTAMYLCATSREVDNQPQHFGDGTRLSIL.

The V and J genes are TRBV15 and TRBJ1-1; tentatively, D is TRBD1 (5 bases). The V gene's germline CDR1 is LNHNV and CDR2 YYDKDF (reference sequence). V was trimmed by 7 bases and J by 1 base, leaving 10 bases between them. The CDR3 totals 13 residues. CDR3 region: CATMGRQNTEAFF. CDR3 in DNA: TGTGCCACCATGGGACGGCAGAACACTGAAGCTTTCTTT.

This clone is termed medium-sized (0.01 to 0.1%). The DNA of the CDR3 is TGCGCCAGCAGCCAAGATTGGCCCGGTAGCTCCTACGAGCAGTACTTC. It is translated as CASSQDWPGSSYEQYF. The chain recombines TRBV4-1 with TRBJ2-7; D is ambiguous. Germline loops: CDR1 MGHRA, CDR2 YSYEKL. CDR3 length: 16 amino acids. V dropped 0 bases and J dropped 0 bases, with 12 bases sitting between them.

The J gene is TRBJ1-4, the V gene TRBV30; 10 nucleotides align to TRBD1. The V gene's germline CDR1 is GTSNPN and CDR2 SVGIG (reference sequence). The CDR3 is 13 residues long. J lost 5 bases, V lost 3 bases, and 0 bases had no gene match. The CDR3 here is CAWRGQGNEKLFF. The CDR3 DNA reads as TGTGCCTGGAGGGGACAGGGGAATGAAAAACTGTTTTTT.

This clone was recorded only once. The chain recombines TRBV29-1 with TRBJ2-1; D gene ambiguous. The CDR3 covers 14 residues. V was shortened by 4 bases and J by 4 bases, with 14 bases between the two germline ends. CDR1 is SQVTM and CDR2 is ANQGSEA in the germline V gene. The CDR3 loop reads CSVVLSASYNEQFF. CDR3 DNA sequence: TGCAGCGTTGTCTTGTCGGCGTCTTACAATGAGCAGTTCTTC.